The rows below give T cell receptor beta chains drawn from one sample of a study of blood T cell repertoires in COVID-19. This table comes from immunoSEQ multiplex PCR, and its TCRdb copy is limited to in-frame clones, with some not included. The data hold more than 100,000 clones, with about 80% observed a single time. The sequencing sample was made of peripheral blood. All receptors derive from a woman aged 80 or older with acute or convalescent COVID-19. Both conserved end residues are part of each CDR3. The D gene is left open where the match is weak. Clone size is shown for a subset of rows, as once, few, many or a class of expanded clone.

d_gene: TRBD1; v_gene: TRBV29-1; j_gene: TRBJ2-5; abundance: .; len: 13; CDR3aa: CSVPGQGQETQYF; CDR3nt: TGCAGCGTTCCAGGACAGGGCCAAGAGACCCAGTACTTC
d_gene: .; v_gene: TRBV4-1; j_gene: TRBJ1-2; abundance: .; len: 14; CDR3aa: CASSHATSSYGYTF; CDR3nt: TGCGCCAGCAGCCATGCAACGTCGAGCTATGGCTACACCTTC
d_gene: .; v_gene: TRBV5-5; j_gene: TRBJ1-1; abundance: .; len: 14; CDR3aa: CASSLRAGLYEAFF; CDR3nt: TGTGCCAGCAGCTTGCGGGCGGGTTTGTATGAAGCTTTCTTT
d_gene: TRBD1; v_gene: TRBV7-3; j_gene: TRBJ1-2; abundance: once; len: 13; CDR3aa: CASSPGQGEGYTF; CDR3nt: TGTGCCAGCAGCCCCGGACAGGGGGAGGGCTACACCTTC
d_gene: TRBD1; v_gene: TRBV19; j_gene: TRBJ1-6; abundance: .; len: 15; CDR3aa: CASSSTGGEDSPLHF; CDR3nt: TGTGCCAGTAGTTCGACAGGGGGGGAAGATTCACCCCTCCACTTT
d_gene: .; v_gene: TRBV27; j_gene: TRBJ1-1; abundance: .; len: 13; CDR3aa: CASSLQGSTEAFF; CDR3nt: TGTGCCAGCAGTCTTCAGGGGAGCACTGAAGCTTTCTTT
d_gene: TRBD1; v_gene: TRBV28; j_gene: TRBJ2-7; abundance: .; len: 14; CDR3aa: CASSFDRGPYEQYF; CDR3nt: TGTGCCAGCAGTTTCGACAGGGGGCCCTACGAGCAGTACTTC
d_gene: TRBD1; v_gene: TRBV7-2; j_gene: TRBJ1-5; abundance: .; len: 15; CDR3aa: CASSLMLQGNQPQHF; CDR3nt: TGTGCCAGCAGCCTTATGTTACAGGGGAATCAGCCCCAGCATTTT
d_gene: .; v_gene: TRBV3-1/TRBV3-2; j_gene: TRBJ1-4; abundance: .; len: 13; CDR3aa: CASSQDLGGKLFF; CDR3nt: TGTGCCAGCAGCCAAGATCTGGGGGGAAAACTGTTTTTT
d_gene: TRBD2; v_gene: TRBV28; j_gene: TRBJ2-3; abundance: .; len: 16; CDR3aa: CASSVALAASTDTQYF; CDR3nt: TGTGCCAGCAGTGTGGCGCTAGCGGCTAGCACAGATACGCAGTATTTT
d_gene: TRBD1; v_gene: TRBV25-1; j_gene: TRBJ1-2; abundance: .; len: 15; CDR3aa: CASSILGQEDYGYTF; CDR3nt: TGTGCCAGCAGTATATTGGGACAGGAGGACTATGGCTACACCTTC
d_gene: TRBD1; v_gene: TRBV28; j_gene: TRBJ1-5; abundance: .; len: 14; CDR3aa: CASSRTGVVQPQHF; CDR3nt: TGTGCCAGCAGCCGGACAGGGGTTGTCCAGCCCCAGCATTTT
d_gene: TRBD1; v_gene: TRBV10-1; j_gene: TRBJ2-3; abundance: .; len: 14; CDR3aa: CASSFDRVEDTQYF; CDR3nt: TGCGCCAGCAGCTTCGACAGGGTGGAAGATACGCAGTATTTT
d_gene: TRBD1; v_gene: TRBV6-5; j_gene: TRBJ1-2; abundance: .; len: 14; CDR3aa: CASRPGQGAYGYTF; CDR3nt: TGTGCCAGCAGGCCGGGGCAGGGGGCTTATGGCTACACCTTC
d_gene: TRBD1; v_gene: TRBV10-3; j_gene: TRBJ1-5; abundance: .; len: 15; CDR3aa: CAISPQGQINQPQHF; CDR3nt: TGTGCCATCAGCCCACAGGGGCAGATCAATCAGCCCCAGCATTTT
d_gene: .; v_gene: TRBV4-1; j_gene: TRBJ1-5; abundance: .; len: 16; CDR3aa: CASSQEENRVVQPQHF; CDR3nt: TGCGCCAGCAGCCAAGAGGAGAACAGGGTTGTTCAGCCCCAGCATTTT
d_gene: .; v_gene: TRBV9; j_gene: TRBJ1-4; abundance: once; len: 18; CDR3aa: CASSVGTLAPGLNEKLFF; CDR3nt: TGTGCCAGCAGCGTAGGGACTTTGGCGCCCGGGCTTAATGAAAAACTGTTTTTT
d_gene: TRBD1; v_gene: TRBV5-6; j_gene: TRBJ2-2; abundance: .; len: 16; CDR3aa: CASSRAGTGLSGELFF; CDR3nt: TGTGCCAGCAGCCGGGCCGGGACAGGGCTTAGCGGGGAGCTGTTTTTT
d_gene: .; v_gene: TRBV5-1; j_gene: TRBJ2-5; abundance: .; len: 13; CDR3aa: CASSFAGEETQYF; CDR3nt: TGCGCCAGCAGCTTCGCAGGGGAGGAGACCCAGTACTTC
d_gene: TRBD1; v_gene: TRBV6-5; j_gene: TRBJ1-2; abundance: .; len: 12; CDR3aa: CASRRQGEGYTF; CDR3nt: TGTGCCAGCAGGAGGCAGGGGGAAGGCTACACCTTC
d_gene: TRBD1; v_gene: TRBV29-1; j_gene: TRBJ1-2; abundance: once; len: 14; CDR3aa: CSVEDRGRLRSYTF; CDR3nt: TGCAGCGTTGAAGATAGGGGGCGCTTGAGAAGCTACACCTTC
d_gene: .; v_gene: TRBV7-3; j_gene: TRBJ2-2; abundance: .; len: 16; CDR3aa: CASSQTAGSGTGELFF; CDR3nt: TGTGCCAGCAGCCAAACCGCGGGGTCGGGGACCGGGGAGCTGTTTTTT
d_gene: .; v_gene: TRBV11-2; j_gene: TRBJ1-2; abundance: .; len: 13; CDR3aa: CASSLDSNYGYTF; CDR3nt: TGTGCCAGCAGCTTGGACTCTAACTATGGCTACACCTTC
d_gene: TRBD2; v_gene: TRBV6-2/TRBV6-3; j_gene: TRBJ2-3; abundance: .; len: 17; CDR3aa: CASSQRPAGGRTDTQYF; CDR3nt: TGTGCCAGCAGTCAGCGCCCAGCGGGGGGCCGCACAGATACGCAGTATTTT
d_gene: .; v_gene: TRBV2; j_gene: TRBJ1-1; abundance: .; len: 14; CDR3aa: CASKAGRMNTEAFF; CDR3nt: TGTGCCAGCAAGGCAGGGAGGATGAACACTGAAGCTTTCTTT
d_gene: TRBD1; v_gene: TRBV7-3; j_gene: TRBJ2-2; abundance: .; len: 16; CDR3aa: CASRRGGNQITGELFF; CDR3nt: TGTGCCAGCAGACGAGGGGGCAATCAAATCACCGGGGAGCTGTTTTTT
d_gene: .; v_gene: TRBV21-1; j_gene: TRBJ1-1; abundance: .; len: 13; CDR3aa: CASSKEGRTKVPF; CDR3nt: TGTGCCAGCAGCAAAGAGGGCAGGACTAAAGTTCCCTTT
d_gene: TRBD2; v_gene: TRBV9; j_gene: TRBJ2-6; abundance: few; len: 18; CDR3aa: CASSARLAGVPGANVLTF; CDR3nt: TGTGCCAGCAGCGCGCGACTAGCGGGAGTTCCTGGGGCCAACGTCCTGACTTTC
d_gene: .; v_gene: TRBV6-5; j_gene: TRBJ1-2; abundance: .; len: 14; CDR3aa: CASSYRDTDYGYTF; CDR3nt: TGTGCCAGCAGTTACCGGGACACCGACTATGGCTACACCTTC
d_gene: .; v_gene: TRBV6-2/TRBV6-3; j_gene: TRBJ1-1; abundance: .; len: 14; CDR3aa: CASSWTAGNTEAFF; CDR3nt: TGTGCCAGCAGTTGGACAGCTGGGAACACTGAAGCTTTCTTT
d_gene: TRBD1; v_gene: TRBV19; j_gene: TRBJ1-1; abundance: .; len: 16; CDR3aa: CASRGMTGGANTEAFF; CDR3nt: TGTGCCAGTAGGGGGATGACAGGGGGAGCGAACACTGAAGCTTTCTTT
d_gene: .; v_gene: TRBV30; j_gene: TRBJ2-2; abundance: .; len: 13; CDR3aa: CAWSVPGTGELFF; CDR3nt: TGTGCCTGGAGTGTTCCAGGGACCGGGGAGCTGTTTTTT
d_gene: .; v_gene: TRBV7-2; j_gene: TRBJ2-5; abundance: .; len: 14; CDR3aa: CASGGEGEWETQYF; CDR3nt: TGTGCCAGCGGGGGCGAGGGTGAATGGGAGACCCAGTACTTC
d_gene: .; v_gene: TRBV5-6; j_gene: TRBJ1-6; abundance: .; len: 16; CDR3aa: CASSTRTGWGNSPLHF; CDR3nt: TGTGCCAGCAGCACCAGGACTGGTTGGGGAAATTCACCCCTCCACTTT
d_gene: TRBD1; v_gene: TRBV6-5; j_gene: TRBJ2-7; abundance: .; len: 13; CDR3aa: CASRSDRGREQYF; CDR3nt: TGTGCCAGCAGGTCGGACAGGGGTCGCGAGCAGTACTTC
d_gene: .; v_gene: TRBV12-5; j_gene: TRBJ1-5; abundance: .; len: 18; CDR3aa: CASGLDTGLSVSNQPQHF; CDR3nt: TGTGCTAGTGGTTTGGACACGGGACTTTCTGTCAGCAATCAGCCCCAGCATTTT